The source of this T cell receptor (beta chain) is a study of T cells expressing NK-cell markers. One entry per CDR3 protein, without DNA, is what TCRdb gives after re-calling the 5' RACE reads. Its clone listing holds 500,000 to 700,000 distinct CDR3 sequences. The sequence came from a young man in good health. Material for sequencing was blood T cells: a sorted CD56 or NKG2C T cell subset, CD4+ or CD8+ T cells, or bulk PBMC T cells (not recorded which).

The chain's CDR3 is CSARDRGSNQPQHF. V usage is TRBV20-1 and J usage is TRBJ1-5. The germline gives CDR1 DFQATT, CDR2 SNEGSKA (reference sequence). This CDR3 has 14 residues.